Reported below is one TCR beta chain. This record comes from a study of shared T cell receptors in the human thymus. TCRdb's table, derived via immunoSEQ multiplex PCR, lists solely in-frame clones and lacks some. The sample carries hundreds of thousands of clones, 95% recorded once. The V gene's germline CDR1 is SGHDN and CDR2 FVKESK. The CDR3 length is 14 residues. V lost 4 bases, J lost 4 bases, and 13 bases lay in between. The TCR originated in a human donor. Sequenced input: thymocytes. This sequence joins TRBV14 and TRBJ1-2; the D is unclear. CDR3 sequence: CASSLWTGGYGYTF. The CDR3 region has the DNA TGTGCCAGCAGCCTTTGGACGGGCGGCTATGGCTACACCTTC.